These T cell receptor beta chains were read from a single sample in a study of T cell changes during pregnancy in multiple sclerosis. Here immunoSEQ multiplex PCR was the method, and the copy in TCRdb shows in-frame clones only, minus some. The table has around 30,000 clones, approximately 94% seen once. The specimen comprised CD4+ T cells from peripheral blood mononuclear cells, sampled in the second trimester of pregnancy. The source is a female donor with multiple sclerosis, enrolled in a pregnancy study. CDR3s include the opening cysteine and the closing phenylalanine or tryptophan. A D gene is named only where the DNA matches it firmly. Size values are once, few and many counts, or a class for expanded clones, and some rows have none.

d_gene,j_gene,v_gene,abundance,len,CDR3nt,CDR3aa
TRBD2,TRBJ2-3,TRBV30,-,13,TGTGCCTGGACTAGCGGACGCACAGATACGCAGTATTTT,CAWTSGRTDTQYF
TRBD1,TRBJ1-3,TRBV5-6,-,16,TGTGCCAGCAGCACATACAGGGGATATTCTGGAAACACCATATATTTT,CASSTYRGYSGNTIYF
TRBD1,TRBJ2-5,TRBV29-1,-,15,TGCAGCGTTGATCGCTTGGGACAGACCGGACAGACCCAGTACTTC,CSVDRLGQTGQTQYF
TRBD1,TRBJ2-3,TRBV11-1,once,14,TGTGCCAGCAGCGGACAGGGGGGAACAGATACGCAGTATTTT,CASSGQGGTDTQYF
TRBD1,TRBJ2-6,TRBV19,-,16,TGTGCCAGTAGTATAGGCAGGGGGCCTGGGGCCAACGTCCTGACTTTC,CASSIGRGPGANVLTF
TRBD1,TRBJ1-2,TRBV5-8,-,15,TGTGCCAGCAGCTCGTTGACAGGGAATAACTATGGCTACACCTTC,CASSSLTGNNYGYTF
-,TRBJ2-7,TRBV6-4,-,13,TGTGCCAGCAGTGACCCCGCTTCGGGGGAGCAGTACTTC,CASSDPASGEQYF
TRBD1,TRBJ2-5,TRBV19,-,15,TGTGCCAGTAGTGGACAGGGGGCTGGCCAAGAGACCCAGTACTTC,CASSGQGAGQETQYF
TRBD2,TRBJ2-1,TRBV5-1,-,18,TGCGCCAGCGCATCGGGACTAGCGGGACTAGGGTCCTACAATGAGCAGTTCTTC,CASASGLAGLGSYNEQFF
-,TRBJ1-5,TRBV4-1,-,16,TGCGCCAGCAGCCAAGCACGGGGTGGCCAGAATCAGCCCCAGCATTTT,CASSQARGGQNQPQHF
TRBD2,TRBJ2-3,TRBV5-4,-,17,TGTGCCAGCAGCTCCATCTTTGCGGGAGGACACACAGATACGCAGTATTTT,CASSSIFAGGHTDTQYF
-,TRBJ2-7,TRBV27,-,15,TGTGCCAGCAGTCTCCGGCGGGTCCGCACCTACGAGCAGTACTTC,CASSLRRVRTYEQYF
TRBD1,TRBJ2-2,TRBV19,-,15,TGTGCCAGTCTTAGACAGGGTTCGAACACCGGGGAGCTGTTTTTT,CASLRQGSNTGELFF
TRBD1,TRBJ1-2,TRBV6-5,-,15,TGTGCCAGCAGTTCTTGGGACAGGGGGAGCGGTGGCTACACCTTC,CASSSWDRGSGGYTF
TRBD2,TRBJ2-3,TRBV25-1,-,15,TGTGCCAGCAGTGTACTAGCGGGAGTGACAGATACGCAGTATTTT,CASSVLAGVTDTQYF
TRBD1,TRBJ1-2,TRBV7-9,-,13,TGTGCCAGCAGCTATCGGGACAGCTATGGCTACACCTTC,CASSYRDSYGYTF
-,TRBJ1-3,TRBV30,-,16,TGTGCCTGGAGTGTTATTGGGGGCCTCTCTGGAAACACCATATATTTT,CAWSVIGGLSGNTIYF
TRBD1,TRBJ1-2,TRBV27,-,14,TGTGCCAGCAGAACGACAGGGGGCGCGGGAGGCTACACCTTC,CASRTTGGAGGYTF
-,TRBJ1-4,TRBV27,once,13,TGTGCCAGCAGTTTATACCGGTGGGAAAAACTGTTTTTT,CASSLYRWEKLFF
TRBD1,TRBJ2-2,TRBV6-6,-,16,TGTGCCAGCAGTGTGGGCCAGGGGGCAATCACCGGGGAGCTGTTTTTT,CASSVGQGAITGELFF
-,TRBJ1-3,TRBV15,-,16,TGTGCCACCAGCAGAGATGTAGCGGAGTCGGGAAACACCATATATTTT,CATSRDVAESGNTIYF
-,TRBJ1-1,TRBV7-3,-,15,TGTGCCAGCAGCTTAAACCCGGGGGGGAACACTGAAGCTTTCTTT,CASSLNPGGNTEAFF
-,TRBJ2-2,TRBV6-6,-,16,TGTGCCAGCAGAGGGGCAGGCTGGTCGAACACCGGGGAGCTGTTTTTT,CASRGAGWSNTGELFF
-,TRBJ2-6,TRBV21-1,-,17,TGTGCCAGCAGCAAGAAGCGGGACCACTCTGGGGCCAACGTCCTGACTTTC,CASSKKRDHSGANVLTF
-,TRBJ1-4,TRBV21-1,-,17,TGTGCCAGCGGCGTCATGGGGAGGGTTCGGGCTAATGAAAAACTGTTTTTT,CASGVMGRVRANEKLFF
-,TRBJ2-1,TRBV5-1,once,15,TGCGCCAGCAGCTTGGTAGTTGAGGTGGGGGGGCGACAGTTCTTC,CASSLVVEVGGRQFF
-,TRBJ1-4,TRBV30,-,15,TGTGCCTGGAGTCCCGACAGAAAACCTAATGAAAAACTGTTTTTT,CAWSPDRKPNEKLFF
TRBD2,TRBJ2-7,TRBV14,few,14,TGTGCCAGCAGCCACTCGGGAGGGGGCTACGAGCAGTACTTC,CASSHSGGGYEQYF
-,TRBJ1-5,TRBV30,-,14,TGTGCCTGGAGGGCCCCGGGTCCCGAACAGCCCCAGCATTTT,CAWRAPGPEQPQHF
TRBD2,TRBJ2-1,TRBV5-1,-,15,TGCGCCAGCAGCTTGGAGGCTAGCGGGAGGGGTGAGCAGTTCTTC,CASSLEASGRGEQFF
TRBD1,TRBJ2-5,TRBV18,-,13,TGTGCCAGCTCACCGGGACAGGAAGAGACCCAGTACTTC,CASSPGQEETQYF
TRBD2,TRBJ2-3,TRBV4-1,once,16,TGCGCCAGCAGCCAAGGGCCTAAGGGAGGGACGGATACGCAGTATTTT,CASSQGPKGGTDTQYF
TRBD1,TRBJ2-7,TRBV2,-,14,TGTGCCAGCGTCCGGGACAGCTTCTCCTACGAGCAGTACTTC,CASVRDSFSYEQYF
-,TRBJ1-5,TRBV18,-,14,TGTGCCAGCTCACTTACTGGGGGGGAACAGCCCCAGCATTTT,CASSLTGGEQPQHF